These 29 T cell receptor beta chains were all obtained from the same sample, sequenced in a study of HIV-infected patients and healthy controls. Around 450 ng RNA was reverse transcribed with alpha and beta constant-region primers. Using multiplexing indices, alpha and beta chain libraries were generated apart by chain-specific third strand synthesis. TCRdb reanalysed the 5' RACE reads using MiXCR and keeps one entry per CDR3 protein. The repertoire holds about 8,000 distinct CDR3 sequences, with roughly 6.8% as singletons. Roughly three months, about 14 weeks, into antiretroviral therapy, follow-up blood was collected. No cell fractionation was done, so the repertoire covers all unsorted peripheral blood T cells. The sequences come from blood, collected during antiretroviral therapy. The receptors here all came from an adult with HIV infection.

By sample fraction, this clonotype is medium-sized. For a library built for alpha chains, this beta chain is a stray read; little rests on its size. The J gene is TRBJ2-4, the V gene TRBV11-2, with D maybe TRBD2 (5 bases). This CDR3 is built from 13 residues. V was cut by 3 bases and J by 11 bases, with 14 bases left in between. From germline, CDR1 is SGHAT and CDR2 FQNNGV. The CDR3, as DNA: TGTGCCAGCAGCTTTGGCTTTGAGGGTCTTCAGTACTTC. Translation: CASSFGFEGLQYF.

This clonotype has a count of ten or more. Since the library was made to target alpha chains, this beta chain is a stray read and its abundance is not meaningful. This chain links TRBV6-1 with TRBJ2-1; perhaps D is TRBD1 or TRBD2 (6 bases each). The CDR3 spans 16 residues. Trimming removed 7 bases at V and 4 bases at J, with 20 bases between. From germline, CDR1 is MNHNS and CDR2 SASEGT. CDR3: CASIERLGGPYNEQFF. The DNA of the CDR3 is TGTGCCAGCATAGAACGCCTAGGGGGGCCTTACAATGAGCAGTTCTTC.

This clonotype was found many times. In a library made to pick up alpha chains, this beta chain is a stray read with a size that means little. The V gene is TRBV16, the J gene TRBJ2-5; no reliable D call. Germline assignment: CDR1 KGHSY and CDR2 FQNENV. Trimming cost V 3 bases and J 7 bases, with 9 bases left between them. The CDR3 runs 12 residues. The DNA for the CDR3 is TGTGCCAGCAGCCAGGACCTTTGGACCCAGTACTTC. Its translation: CASSQDLWTQYF.

This clonotype was seen at least ten times. This beta chain is a stray sequence in a library constructed for alpha chains; its clone size is not meaningful. The CDR3 protein is CASIFTQAKNIQYF. In DNA, the CDR3 is TGTGCCAGCATTTTTACTCAGGCCAAAAACATTCAGTACTTC. This sequence joins TRBV2 and TRBJ2-4; D not certain. Trimming left V 7 bases short and J 1 base short, with 11 bases between. Looked up from germline, CDR1 is SNHLY and CDR2 is FYNNEI. The CDR3 loop spans 14 amino acids.

For this clonotype: This may be a read error: a much more frequent sequence differs by one nucleotide. Lacking the conserved final phenylalanine or tryptophan, this CDR3 likely reflects a read error. This beta chain is an off-target read within a library intended for alpha chains, so its frequency means little. The J gene is TRBJ2-7, the V gene TRBV29-1; perhaps D is TRBD1 or TRBD2 (5 bases each). Trimming cost V 6 bases and J 3 bases, with 9 bases left between them. Germline V gene data show CDR1 as SQVTM and CDR2 as ANQGSEA. CDR3 length equals 11 residues. CDR3 loop: CSVEDIYEQYL. DNA for the CDR3: TGCAGCGTGGAGGACATCTACGAGCAGTACCTC.

This clonotype was counted many times. Within a library made for alpha chains, this beta chain is off target, and its count is uninformative. The rearrangement uses TRBV30 and TRBJ1-1, with unresolved D. Germline-derived CDR1 and CDR2 are GTSNPN and SVGIG (reference sequence). The CDR3 spans 12 residues. V lost 3 bases to trimming and J lost 0 bases, with 5 bases between them. The CDR3, as DNA: TGTGCCTGGAGGGGTATGAACACTGAAGCTTTCTTT. Translation gives CAWRGMNTEAFF.

This clonotype counts as medium-sized. Because the library targeted alpha chains, this beta chain is an off-target read whose size means little. The V gene is TRBV29-1, the J gene TRBJ2-2; unclear D gene. Germline-derived CDR1 and CDR2 are SQVTM and ANQGSEA. Trimming stripped 7 bases from V and 7 bases from J, with 10 bases between. This CDR3 region has 11 residues. This CDR3 reads CSADRSGELFF. DNA of the CDR3: TGCAGCGCCGATCGTAGCGGGGAGCTGTTTTTT.

By its share, this clonotype is medium-sized. Because this beta chain is a stray read in a library intended to capture alpha chains, its abundance should not be given much weight. CDR3 sequence reads: CASSPTGSFFTEQYF. The CDR3 DNA sequence: TGTGCCAGCAGCCCGACAGGGTCTTTCTTTACTGAGCAGTACTTC. This rearrangement joins TRBV25-1 to TRBJ2-7; 7 nucleotides align to TRBD1. The CDR3 runs 15 residues. Germline V CDR1 and CDR2: MGHDK, SYGVNS. The V and J ends lost 6 bases and 7 bases, in that order; junction bases with no gene match: 15.

This clonotype has ten or more counts. Little can be read into the size of this beta chain, an off-target read in a library designed for alpha chains. The V gene is TRBV28, the J gene TRBJ2-1, with D perhaps matching TRBD2 (6 bases). The CDR3 extends over 12 amino acids. Germline CDR1 reads MDHEN; CDR2 reads SYDVKM. V lost 4 bases and J lost 10, with 11 bases in between. CDR3 residues: CASSWGLKEQFF. In nucleotides, the CDR3 is TGTGCCAGCAGTTGGGGACTTAAGGAGCAGTTCTTC.

This clonotype rates as medium-sized (0.01 to 0.1%). Because this beta chain is a stray read in a library intended to capture alpha chains, its abundance should not be given much weight. The chain uses TRBV27 and TRBJ2-6, with D uncertain. The CDR3 totals 20 residues. The V gene's germline CDR1 is MNHEY and CDR2 SMNVEV (reference sequence). The V gene lost 5 bases and the J gene lost 0 bases, with 23 bases spanning the gap. The CDR3 DNA is TGTGCCAGCAGTGGCCTCATCTACCCGGCGACCAGCTCTGGGGCCAACGTCCTGACTTTC. This encodes CASSGLIYPATSSGANVLTF. The full variable domain, completed using reference TRBV27 and TRBJ2-6, is EAQVTQNPRYLITVTGKKLTVTCSQNMNHEYMSWYRQDPGLGLRQIYYSMNVEVTDKGDVPEGYKVSRKEKRNFPLILESPSPNQTSLYFCASSGLIYPATSSGANVLTFGAGSRLTVL.

This clonotype was recorded many times. This beta chain turned up in a library designed for alpha chains; as an off-target read, its abundance says little. The chain combines TRBV5-1 with TRBJ1-5; the D gene is possibly TRBD1 (5 bases). Germline-derived CDR1 and CDR2 are SGHRS and YFSETQ. This CDR3 region has 14 residues. Between the trimmed V and J ends, which lost 0 bases and 5 bases, there was a span of 9 bases. The CDR3 loop reads CASSLEGVDQPQHF. The DNA for the CDR3 is TGCGCCAGCAGCTTGGAAGGGGTAGATCAGCCCCAGCATTTT.

This clonotype was picked up many times. Found in a library prepared for alpha chains, this beta chain is an off-target read, and its abundance has little meaning. The rearrangement uses TRBV4-1 and TRBJ2-2; D remains ambiguous. CDR3 size: 13 residues. Per germline, CDR1 MGHRA and CDR2 YSYEKL. The V end was cut by 6 bases, the J end by 6 bases, with 11 bases between. The CDR3 nucleotides read TGCGCCAGCAGTAGGGTCCAACCCGGGGAGCTGTTTTTT. Translated: CASSRVQPGELFF.

At least ten counts were recorded for this clonotype. This beta chain turned up in a library designed for alpha chains; as an off-target read, its abundance says little. The gene calls are TRBV28 and TRBJ2-1; either TRBD1 or TRBD2 may fit D (5 bases each). Germline loops: CDR1 MDHEN, CDR2 SYDVKM. The CDR3 extends over 15 amino acids. The germline V and J ends were trimmed by 10 bases and 7 bases, with 23 bases remaining between them. CDR3 in DNA: TGTGCCACCATGGGCGACGGGACCCCTAAGAATGAGCAGTTCTTC. Protein product: CATMGDGTPKNEQFF. The complete variable domain, with remaining parts taken from reference TRBV28 and TRBJ2-1, reads DVKVTQSSRYLVKRTGEKVFLECVQDMDHENMFWYRQDPGLGLRLIYFSYDVKMKEKGDIPEGYSVSREKKERFSLILESASTNQTSMYLCATMGDGTPKNEQFFGPGTRLTVL.

Notes on this clonotype: A library prepared for alpha chains yielded this beta chain as an off-target read; its size is of little meaning. V and J are TRBV4-1 and TRBJ2-2, with D perhaps TRBD2 (5 bases). The CDR3 totals 15 residues. With 0 bases removed from V and 5 bases from J, the gap between germline ends came to 10 bases. Germline lookup yields CDR1 MGHRA and CDR2 YSYEKL. As DNA, the CDR3 is TGCGCCAGCAGCCAAGAAGTCGGAGGAACCGGGGAGCTGTTTTTT. The encoded protein is CASSQEVGGTGELFF.

Remarks on this clonotype: This beta chain is an off-target read within a library intended for alpha chains, so its frequency means little. The rearrangement joins TRBV7-8 to TRBJ2-1; 13 bases fit TRBD2. The V gene's germline CDR1 is SGHVS and CDR2 FQNEAQ. The J segment lost 10 bases and the V segment lost 1 base, leaving 4 bases of the junction unmatched. The CDR3 runs 15 residues. CDR3 sequence: CASSLGTSGSGEQFF. The DNA for the CDR3 is TGTGCCAGCAGCTTAGGGACTAGCGGGAGTGGGGAGCAGTTCTTC.

By sample share, this clonotype is medium-sized. At one boundary the junction diverges from the germline segment, which might be a read error. Within a library made for alpha chains, this beta chain is off target, and its count is uninformative. The chain links TRBV15 to TRBJ1-2; the D is unclear. This CDR3 contains 12 residues. Germline V gene sequence: CDR1 LNHNV, CDR2 YYDKDF (reference sequence). Here the CDR3 DNA reads TGTGCCACCAGCAGGGGAGTTTCCGCTTTCTACTTC. As protein: CATSRGVSAFYF.

In this sample, this clonotype is medium-sized (0.01 to 0.1%). The library was prepared for alpha chains; this beta chain is a stray read, so its frequency means little. CDR3: CASSYSNGRNEQFF. CDR3 in DNA: TGTGCCAGCAGTTACTCGAACGGGAGGAATGAGCAGTTCTTC. This sequence joins TRBV6-5 and TRBJ2-1; TRBD2 matches 7 bases. This CDR3 region has 14 residues. With 0 bases clipped from V and 7 bases from J, the junction kept 3 bases outside the gene matches. Germline values: CDR1 MNHEY, CDR2 SVGAGI.

In this sample, this clonotype is medium-sized (0.01 to 0.1%). As an off-target read in a library built for alpha chains, this beta chain has a frequency of little significance. The chain uses TRBV6-5 and TRBJ2-2; 10 nucleotides align to TRBD1. CDR1 is MNHEY and CDR2 is SVGAGI in the germline V gene. After removal of 6 bases from V and 5 bases from J, the junction contained 6 bases not matched to a gene. This CDR3 region has 15 residues. The CDR3 sequence: CASSPWTGGTGELFF. The DNA for the CDR3 is TGTGCCAGCAGCCCGTGGACAGGGGGGACCGGGGAGCTGTTTTTT.

By share of the sample, this clonotype is medium-sized. This beta chain represents an off-target read in a library built for alpha chains; its size is of limited meaning. The chain couples TRBV7-9 to TRBJ2-5, with no clear D. Germline values: CDR1 SEHNR, CDR2 FQNEAQ (reference sequence). Trimming stripped 5 bases from V and 2 bases from J, with 12 bases between. The CDR3 consists of 14 residues. CDR3 DNA sequence: TGTGCCAGCAGCCATCGGACCTCTCAAGAGACCCAGTACTTC. Its translation: CASSHRTSQETQYF.

This clonotype rates as medium-sized. This beta chain was picked up by a library intended for alpha chains and is off target, so its count carries little meaning. The chain employs TRBV6-5 and TRBJ1-3; D is ambiguous. Germline-derived CDR1 and CDR2 are MNHEY and SVGAGI. The CDR3 consists of 13 residues. V was cut by 5 bases and J by 0 bases, with 5 bases left in between. The CDR3 here is CASSRTSGNTIYF. In DNA form, the CDR3 reads TGTGCCAGCAGTCGGACCTCTGGAAACACCATATATTTT.

This clonotype was seen many times. This beta chain turned up in a library designed for alpha chains; as an off-target read, its abundance says little. The CDR3 spells CASSLFSRVGEETQYF. The CDR3 DNA follows: TGTGCCAGCAGCCTCTTCTCCAGGGTCGGTGAAGAGACCCAGTACTTC. V usage is TRBV6-6 and J usage is TRBJ2-5; a weak D match, TRBD1 (5 bases). The ends were cut back, 6 bases at V and 3 bases at J, with 20 bases in the middle. The CDR3 runs 16 residues. Per germline, CDR1 MNHNY and CDR2 SVGAGI (reference sequence).

In this sample, this clonotype is medium-sized (0.01 to 0.1%). This beta chain was picked up by a library intended for alpha chains and is off target, so its count carries little meaning. This chain uses TRBV4-1 with TRBJ1-1; no reliable D call. With 4 bases removed from V and 4 bases from J, the gap between germline ends came to 10 bases. Germline V lookup: CDR1 MGHRA, CDR2 YSYEKL. The CDR3 totals 13 residues. The CDR3 sequence is CASSPGRATEAFF. The CDR3 DNA reads as TGCGCCAGCAGCCCCGGACGGGCCACTGAAGCTTTCTTT.

As concerns this clonotype: This beta chain slipped into a library made for alpha chains as a stray read, so its size is not meaningful. V gene TRBV28 combines with J gene TRBJ1-5, with unresolved D. This CDR3 is 13 amino acids long. Germline assignment: CDR1 MDHEN and CDR2 SYDVKM. V gave up 6 bases and J gave up 1 base, with 7 bases separating them. The CDR3 region is CASSGRSNQPQHF. For the CDR3, the DNA is TGTGCCAGCAGCGGACGGAGCAATCAGCCCCAGCATTTT.

There are many counts of this clonotype. This beta chain represents an off-target read in a library built for alpha chains; its size is of limited meaning. The CDR3 here is CASSLAGPGANVLTF. The CDR3 DNA reads as TGCGCCAGCAGCTTGGCAGGCCCCGGGGCCAACGTCCTGACTTTC. V gene TRBV5-1 combines with J gene TRBJ2-6, with D unclear. Germline CDR1 and CDR2: SGHRS and YFSETQ. The CDR3 runs to 15 residues. The V and J ends lost 0 bases and 4 bases respectively, with 8 bases between them.

This clonotype was observed at least ten times. This beta chain is an unintended read in a library built for alpha chains; its size means little. The chain couples TRBV29-1 to TRBJ2-3; TRBD2 matches 8 bases. The length of the CDR3 is 13 residues. Per the germline V gene, CDR1 is SQVTM and CDR2 is ANQGSEA. The junction had 7 bases not matched to a gene; V was cut back by 8 bases and J by 3 bases. CDR3 DNA: TGCAGCTTGAGGGCGGGAGGAACAGATACGCAGTATTTT. Translating gives CSLRAGGTDTQYF.

Within the sample, this clonotype is medium-sized. This beta chain represents an off-target read in a library built for alpha chains; its size is of limited meaning. The V and J genes are TRBV6-5 and TRBJ2-1; D unclear. This CDR3 is built from 15 residues. In germline, CDR1 is MNHEY, CDR2 SVGAGI. Trimming removed 7 bases at V and 7 bases at J, with 20 bases between. The CDR3 here is CASKPLTKAPNEQFF. The CDR3 DNA follows: TGTGCCAGCAAGCCACTAACCAAGGCCCCGAATGAGCAGTTCTTC.

Of note for this clonotype: Because this beta chain is a stray read in a library intended to capture alpha chains, its abundance should not be given much weight. V and J are TRBV3-1 and TRBJ2-1; 8 bases agree with TRBD2. CDR1 and CDR2 from the germline V gene are LGHDT and YNNKEL (reference sequence). The CDR3 extends over 17 amino acids. The trim removed 0 bases at V and 9 bases at J, leaving 13 bases unmatched. The CDR3 sequence: CASSQEGEAGAISEQFF. CDR3 DNA sequence: TGTGCCAGCAGCCAAGAAGGCGAAGCGGGAGCCATCAGTGAGCAGTTCTTC.

This clonotype was found a few times. This beta chain slipped into a library made for alpha chains as a stray read, so its size is not meaningful. In DNA, the CDR3 is TGCAGTGCTAGTGAACCTAACTATGGCTACACCTTC. Encoded protein: CSASEPNYGYTF. The V gene is TRBV20-1, the J gene TRBJ1-2; D is undetermined. Trimming removed 3 bases at V and 0 bases at J, with 5 bases between. Germline assignment: CDR1 DFQATT and CDR2 SNEGSKA (reference sequence). The CDR3 sequence is 12 residues long.

This clonotype qualifies as medium-sized (0.01 to 0.1%). Because this beta chain is a stray read in a library intended to capture alpha chains, its abundance should not be given much weight. This chain uses TRBV5-1 with TRBJ2-1; 11 bases line up with TRBD2. The CDR3 sequence is 17 residues long. V dropped 4 bases and J dropped 0; count of bases not matched to a gene: 6. Germline lookup yields CDR1 SGHRS and CDR2 YFSETQ. CDR3 nucleotides: TGCGCCAGCAGCCCGGGACTAGCGGAGAGCTCCTACAATGAGCAGTTCTTC. As protein: CASSPGLAESSYNEQFF.